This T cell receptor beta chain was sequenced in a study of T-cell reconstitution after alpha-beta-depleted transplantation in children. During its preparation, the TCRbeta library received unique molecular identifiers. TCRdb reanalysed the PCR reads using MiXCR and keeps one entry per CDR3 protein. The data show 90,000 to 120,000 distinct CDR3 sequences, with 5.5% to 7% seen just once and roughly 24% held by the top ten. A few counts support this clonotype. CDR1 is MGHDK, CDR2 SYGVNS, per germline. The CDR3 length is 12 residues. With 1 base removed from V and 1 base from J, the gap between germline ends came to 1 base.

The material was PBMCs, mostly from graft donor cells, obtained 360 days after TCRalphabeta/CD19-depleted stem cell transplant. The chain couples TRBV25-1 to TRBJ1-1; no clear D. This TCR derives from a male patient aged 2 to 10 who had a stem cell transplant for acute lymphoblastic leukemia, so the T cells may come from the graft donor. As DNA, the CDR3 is TGTGCCAGCAGTGAATGGAACACTGAAGCTTTCTTT. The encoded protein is CASSEWNTEAFF.